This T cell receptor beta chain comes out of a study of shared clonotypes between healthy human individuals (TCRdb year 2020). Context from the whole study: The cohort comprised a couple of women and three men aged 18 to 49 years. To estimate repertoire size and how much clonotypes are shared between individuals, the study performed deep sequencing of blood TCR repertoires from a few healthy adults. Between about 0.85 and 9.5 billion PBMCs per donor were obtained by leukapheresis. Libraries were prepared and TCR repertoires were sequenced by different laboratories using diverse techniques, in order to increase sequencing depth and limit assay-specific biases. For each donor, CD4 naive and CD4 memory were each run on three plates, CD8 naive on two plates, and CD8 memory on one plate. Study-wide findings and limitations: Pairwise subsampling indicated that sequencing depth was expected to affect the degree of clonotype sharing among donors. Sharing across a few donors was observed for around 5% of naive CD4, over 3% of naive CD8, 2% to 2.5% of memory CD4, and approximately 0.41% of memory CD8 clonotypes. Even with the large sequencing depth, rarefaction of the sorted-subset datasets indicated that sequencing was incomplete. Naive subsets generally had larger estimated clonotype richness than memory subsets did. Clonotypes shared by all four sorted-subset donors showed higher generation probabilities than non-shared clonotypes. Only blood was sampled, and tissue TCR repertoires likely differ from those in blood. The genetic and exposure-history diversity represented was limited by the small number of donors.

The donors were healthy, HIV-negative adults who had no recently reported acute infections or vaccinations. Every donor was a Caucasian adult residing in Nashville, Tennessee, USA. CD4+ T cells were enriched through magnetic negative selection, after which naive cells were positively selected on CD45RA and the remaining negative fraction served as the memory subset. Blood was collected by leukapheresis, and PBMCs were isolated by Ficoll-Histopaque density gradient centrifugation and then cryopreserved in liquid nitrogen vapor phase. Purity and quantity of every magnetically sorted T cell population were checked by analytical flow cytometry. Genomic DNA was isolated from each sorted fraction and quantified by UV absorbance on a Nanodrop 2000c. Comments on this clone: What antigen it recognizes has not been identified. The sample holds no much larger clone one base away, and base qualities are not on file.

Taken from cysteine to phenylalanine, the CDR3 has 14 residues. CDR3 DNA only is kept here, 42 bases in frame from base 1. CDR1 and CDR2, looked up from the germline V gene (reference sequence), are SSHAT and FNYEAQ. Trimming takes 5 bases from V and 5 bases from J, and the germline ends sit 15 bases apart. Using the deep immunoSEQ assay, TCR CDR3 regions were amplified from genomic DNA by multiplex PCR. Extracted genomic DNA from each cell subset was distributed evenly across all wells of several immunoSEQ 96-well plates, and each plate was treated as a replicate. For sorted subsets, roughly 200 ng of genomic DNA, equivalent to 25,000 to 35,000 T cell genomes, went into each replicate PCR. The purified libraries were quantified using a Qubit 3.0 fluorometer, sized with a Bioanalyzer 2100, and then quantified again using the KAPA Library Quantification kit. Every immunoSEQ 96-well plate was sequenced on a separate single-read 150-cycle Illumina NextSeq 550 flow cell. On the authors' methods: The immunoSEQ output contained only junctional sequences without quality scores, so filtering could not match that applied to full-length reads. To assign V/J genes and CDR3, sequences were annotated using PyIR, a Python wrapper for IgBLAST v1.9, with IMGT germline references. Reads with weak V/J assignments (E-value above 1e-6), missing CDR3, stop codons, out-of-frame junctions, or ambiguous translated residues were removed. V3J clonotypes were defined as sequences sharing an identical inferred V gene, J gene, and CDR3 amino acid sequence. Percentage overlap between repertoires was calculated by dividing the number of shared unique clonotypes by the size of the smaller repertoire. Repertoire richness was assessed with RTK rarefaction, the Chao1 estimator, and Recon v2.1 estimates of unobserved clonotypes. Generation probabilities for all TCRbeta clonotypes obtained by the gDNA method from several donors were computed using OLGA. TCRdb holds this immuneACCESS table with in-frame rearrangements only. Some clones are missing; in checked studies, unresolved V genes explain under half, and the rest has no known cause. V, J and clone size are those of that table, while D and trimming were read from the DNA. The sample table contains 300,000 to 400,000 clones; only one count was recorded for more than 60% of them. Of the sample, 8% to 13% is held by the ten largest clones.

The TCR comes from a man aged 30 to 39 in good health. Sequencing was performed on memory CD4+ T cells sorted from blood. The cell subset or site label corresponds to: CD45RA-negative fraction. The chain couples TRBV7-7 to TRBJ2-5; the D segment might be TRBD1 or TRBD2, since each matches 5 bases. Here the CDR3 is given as CASSQNTGGETQYF. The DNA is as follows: TGTGCCAGCAGCCAGAATACAGGAGGCGAGACCCAGTACTTC.